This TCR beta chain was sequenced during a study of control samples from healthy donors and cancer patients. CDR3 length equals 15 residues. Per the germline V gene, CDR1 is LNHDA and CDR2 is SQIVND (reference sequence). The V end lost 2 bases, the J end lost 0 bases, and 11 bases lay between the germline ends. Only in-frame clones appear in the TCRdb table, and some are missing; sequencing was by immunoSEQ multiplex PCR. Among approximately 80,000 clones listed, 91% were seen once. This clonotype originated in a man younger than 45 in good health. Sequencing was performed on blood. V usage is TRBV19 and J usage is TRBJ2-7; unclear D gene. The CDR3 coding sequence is TGTGCCAGTAGTATAATAACCGGAAGCTCCTACGAGCAGTACTTC. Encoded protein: CASSIITGSSYEQYF. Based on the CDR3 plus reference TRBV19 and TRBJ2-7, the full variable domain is DGGITQSPKYLFRKEGQNVTLSCEQNLNHDAMYWYRQDPGQGLRLIYYSQIVNDFQKGDIAEGYSVSREKKESFPLTVTSAQKNPTAFYLCASSIITGSSYEQYFGPGTRLTVT.